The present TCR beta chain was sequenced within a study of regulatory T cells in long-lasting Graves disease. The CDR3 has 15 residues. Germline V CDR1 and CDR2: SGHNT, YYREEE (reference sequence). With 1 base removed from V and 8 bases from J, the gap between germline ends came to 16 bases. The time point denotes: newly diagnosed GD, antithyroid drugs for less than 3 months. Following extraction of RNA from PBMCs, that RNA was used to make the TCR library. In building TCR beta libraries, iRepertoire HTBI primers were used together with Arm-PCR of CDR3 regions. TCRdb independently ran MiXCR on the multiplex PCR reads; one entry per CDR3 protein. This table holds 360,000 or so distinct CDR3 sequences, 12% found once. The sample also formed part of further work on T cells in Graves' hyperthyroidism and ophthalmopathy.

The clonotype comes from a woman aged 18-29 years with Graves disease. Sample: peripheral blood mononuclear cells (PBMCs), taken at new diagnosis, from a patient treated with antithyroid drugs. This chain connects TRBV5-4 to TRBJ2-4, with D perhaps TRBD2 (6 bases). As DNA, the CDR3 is TGTGCCAGCAGCTTGAATCCGGGGGTCGCTGACATTCAGTACTTC. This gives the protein CASSLNPGVADIQYF.